Listed below are T cell receptor beta chains from one sample, sequenced in a study of blood T cell repertoires in COVID-19. The assay was immunoSEQ multiplex PCR, and TCRdb's table has in-frame clones only and misses some. The repertoire consists of fewer than 300,000 clones, with about 93% occurring once and the leading ten covering 0.95% to 1.2%. Material for sequencing was PBMCs or T cells enriched from blood (not recorded which). The receptors shown here come from a woman aged 25-40 years who had recovered from COVID-19. Both conserved end residues are part of each CDR3. A D gene is named only where the DNA matches it firmly. Only part of the rows carry a size: once, few, many, or a class if the clone is expanded.

V,size,length,J,D,CDR3,DNA
TRBV6-2/TRBV6-3,many,15,TRBJ2-1,TRBD2,CASSYELAGGNEQFF,TGTGCCAGCAGTTACGAACTAGCGGGAGGTAATGAGCAGTTCTTC
TRBV11-2,.,13,TRBJ2-7,.,CASSPSTHYEQYF,TGTGCCAGCAGCCCCAGTACCCACTACGAGCAGTACTTC
TRBV2,once,16,TRBJ2-1,TRBD2,CASGSPPGLALNEQFF,TGTGCCAGCGGGTCACCACCGGGACTAGCCCTAAATGAGCAGTTCTTC
TRBV9,few,15,TRBJ1-1,TRBD1,CASSGHRGENTEAFF,TGTGCCAGCAGCGGACACAGGGGCGAGAACACTGAAGCTTTCTTT
TRBV28,once,15,TRBJ2-1,.,CASSRDRYGYNEQFF,TGTGCCAGCAGTAGAGACAGGTATGGCTACAATGAGCAGTTCTTC
TRBV7-3,.,15,TRBJ2-3,.,CASSITSGSADTQYF,TGTGCCAGCAGCATCACCTCCGGGTCGGCCGATACGCAGTATTTT
TRBV7-9,.,15,TRBJ1-6,TRBD1,CASSLPGTANSPLHF,TGTGCCAGCAGCCTACCAGGGACAGCTAATTCACCCCTCCACTTT
TRBV6-5,.,14,TRBJ2-7,.,CATCPGLGSYEQYF,TGTGCCACCTGCCCGGGATTAGGCTCCTACGAGCAGTACTTC
TRBV25-1,.,15,TRBJ1-1,.,CASSEVGGKETEAFF,TGTGCCAGCAGTGAAGTGGGAGGGAAGGAGACTGAAGCTTTCTTT
TRBV2,.,14,TRBJ1-2,TRBD1,CASQEGQGIYGYTF,TGTGCCAGCCAAGAAGGACAGGGTATATATGGCTACACCTTC
TRBV4-3,.,17,TRBJ2-7,.,CASSQKVGWLDVSEQYF,TGCGCCAGCAGCCAAAAGGTAGGCTGGCTAGATGTCTCCGAGCAGTACTTC
TRBV20-1,.,11,TRBJ2-7,TRBD2,CSWLAGYEQYF,TGCAGTTGGCTAGCGGGATACGAGCAGTACTTC
TRBV23-1,.,10,TRBJ2-7,.,CASSQKPGNF,TGCGCCAGCAGTCAAAAACCGGGGAACTTC
TRBV27,.,14,TRBJ1-5,.,CASSFDSRNQPQHF,TGTGCCAGCAGTTTTGACAGTCGCAATCAGCCCCAGCATTTT
TRBV7-9,few,13,TRBJ2-1,.,CASSGATGNEQFF,TGTGCCAGCAGCGGGGCGACGGGCAATGAGCAGTTCTTC
TRBV25-1,.,15,TRBJ2-2,TRBD2,CASSEASGNPGELFF,TGTGCCAGCAGTGAAGCGAGCGGGAACCCCGGGGAGCTGTTTTTT
TRBV30,.,11,TRBJ2-5,.,CAWDAGETQYF,TGTGCCTGGGACGCGGGAGAGACCCAGTACTTC
TRBV4-1,.,14,TRBJ1-5,.,CASSGGFSNQPQHF,TGCGCCAGCAGCGGAGGGTTTAGCAATCAGCCCCAGCATTTT
TRBV4-1,.,16,TRBJ1-5,.,CASSQEGRVDNQPQHF,TGCGCCAGCAGCCAAGAAGGCAGGGTGGACAATCAGCCCCAGCATTTT
TRBV19,.,14,TRBJ1-4,TRBD1,CASSRDSQNEKLFF,TGTGCCAGTAGTAGGGACAGCCAAAATGAAAAACTGTTTTTT
TRBV4-1,.,12,TRBJ2-1,TRBD1,CASSQGTGVQFF,TGCGCCAGCAGCCAAGGAACAGGGGTGCAGTTCTTC
TRBV19,.,14,TRBJ1-2,TRBD1,CASSISTGGYGYTF,TGTGCCAGTAGTATAAGTACAGGGGGCTATGGCTACACCTTC
TRBV5-1,.,15,TRBJ2-2,.,CASSFQGADTGELFF,TGCGCCAGCAGCTTCCAGGGCGCGGACACCGGGGAGCTGTTTTTT
TRBV6-5,few,14,TRBJ2-7,TRBD1,CASRASGTGNEQYF,TGTGCCAGCAGGGCCTCCGGGACAGGGAACGAGCAGTACTTC